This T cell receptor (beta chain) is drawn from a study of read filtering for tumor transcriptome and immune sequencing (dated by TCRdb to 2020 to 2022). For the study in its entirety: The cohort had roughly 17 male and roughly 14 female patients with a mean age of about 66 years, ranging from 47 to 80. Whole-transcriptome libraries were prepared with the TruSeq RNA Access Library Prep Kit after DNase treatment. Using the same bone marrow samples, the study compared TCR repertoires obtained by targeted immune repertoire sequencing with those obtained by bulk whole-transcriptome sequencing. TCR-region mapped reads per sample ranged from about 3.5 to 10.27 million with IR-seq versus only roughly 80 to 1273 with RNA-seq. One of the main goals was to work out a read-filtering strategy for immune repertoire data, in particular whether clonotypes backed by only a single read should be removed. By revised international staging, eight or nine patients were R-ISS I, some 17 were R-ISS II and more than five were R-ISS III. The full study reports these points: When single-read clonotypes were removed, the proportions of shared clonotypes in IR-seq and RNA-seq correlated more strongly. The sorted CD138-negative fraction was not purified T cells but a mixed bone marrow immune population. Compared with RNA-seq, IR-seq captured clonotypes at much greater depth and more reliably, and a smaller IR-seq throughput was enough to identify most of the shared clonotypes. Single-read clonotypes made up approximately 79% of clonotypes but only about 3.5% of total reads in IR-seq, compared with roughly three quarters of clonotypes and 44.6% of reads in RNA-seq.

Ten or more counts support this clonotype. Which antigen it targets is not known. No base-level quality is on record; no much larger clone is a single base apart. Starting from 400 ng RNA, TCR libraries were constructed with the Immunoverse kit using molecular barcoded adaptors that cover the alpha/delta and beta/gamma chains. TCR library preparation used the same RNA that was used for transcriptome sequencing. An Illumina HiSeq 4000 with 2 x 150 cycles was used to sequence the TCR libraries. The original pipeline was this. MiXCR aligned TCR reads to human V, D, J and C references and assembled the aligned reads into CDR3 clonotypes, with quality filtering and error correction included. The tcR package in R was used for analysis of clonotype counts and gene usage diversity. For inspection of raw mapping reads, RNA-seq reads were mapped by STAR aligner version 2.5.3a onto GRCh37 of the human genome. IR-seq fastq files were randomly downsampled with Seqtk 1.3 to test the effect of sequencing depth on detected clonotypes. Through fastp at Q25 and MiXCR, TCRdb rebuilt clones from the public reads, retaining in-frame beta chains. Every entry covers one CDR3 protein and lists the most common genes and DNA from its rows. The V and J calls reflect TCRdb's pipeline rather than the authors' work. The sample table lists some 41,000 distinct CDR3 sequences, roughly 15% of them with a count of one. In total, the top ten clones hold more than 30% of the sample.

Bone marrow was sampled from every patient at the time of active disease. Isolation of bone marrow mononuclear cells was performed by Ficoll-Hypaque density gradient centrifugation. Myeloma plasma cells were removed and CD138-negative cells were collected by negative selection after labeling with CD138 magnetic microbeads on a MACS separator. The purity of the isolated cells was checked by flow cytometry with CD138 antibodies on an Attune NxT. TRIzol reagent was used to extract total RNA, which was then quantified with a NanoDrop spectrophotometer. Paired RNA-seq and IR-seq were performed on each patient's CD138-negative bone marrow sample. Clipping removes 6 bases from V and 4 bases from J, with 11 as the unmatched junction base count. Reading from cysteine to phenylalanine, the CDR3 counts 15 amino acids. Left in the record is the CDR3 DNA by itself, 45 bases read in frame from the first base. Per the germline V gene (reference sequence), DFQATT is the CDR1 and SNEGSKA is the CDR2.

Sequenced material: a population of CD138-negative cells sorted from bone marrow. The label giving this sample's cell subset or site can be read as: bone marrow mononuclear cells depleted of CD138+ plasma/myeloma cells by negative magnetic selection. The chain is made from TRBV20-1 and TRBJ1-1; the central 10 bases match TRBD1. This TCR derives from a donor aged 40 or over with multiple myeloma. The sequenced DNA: TGCAGTGCCGACAGGGGGCCCCCTCGGGGCACTGAAGCTTTCTTT. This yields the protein CSADRGPPRGTEAFF.